These 23 T cell receptor beta chains came from one sample sequenced in a study of CD8+ T cells in alopecia areata. Treatment defined: oral pan-JAK inhibitor, 5-10 mg twice daily. Extracted from the samples, RNA was reverse transcribed into cDNA to serve as the sequencing template. Method: immunoSEQ multiplex PCR; TCRdb's copy keeps in-frame clones and lacks some. Among about 140,000 clones listed, about 88% were seen once. The sequenced sample was CD8+ T cells sorted from blood, obtained at week 4, from a patient treated with tofacitinib. The receptors derive from a human donor with alopecia areata.

The V call is TRBV4-1, the J call TRBJ2-1; no clear D. Germline V lookup: CDR1 MGHRA, CDR2 YSYEKL. The V end lost 2 bases, the J end lost 7 bases, and 9 bases lay between the germline ends. The CDR3 extends over 13 amino acids. The CDR3: CASSQLLENEQFF. For the CDR3, the DNA is TGCGCCAGCAGCCAATTGCTGGAAAATGAGCAGTTCTTC.

The chain employs TRBV4-2 and TRBJ1-3; no clear D. This CDR3 is 14 amino acids long. In germline, CDR1 is LGHNA, CDR2 YNFKEQ. Trimming shortened V by 4 bases and J by 1 base, and 8 bases separated the two germline ends. The CDR3 is CASSPDPSGNTIYF. The CDR3 coding sequence is TGTGCCAGCAGCCCGGACCCGTCTGGAAACACCATATATTTT.

The J gene is TRBJ1-2, the V gene TRBV27; the D is unclear. CDR1 is MNHEY, CDR2 SMNVEV, per germline (reference sequence). This CDR3 region has 14 residues. V was shortened by 5 bases and J by 1 base, with 11 bases between the two germline ends. The chain's CDR3 is CASSQTGHNYGYTF. The CDR3 DNA sequence: TGTGCCAGCAGTCAAACCGGGCATAACTATGGCTACACCTTC.

In nucleotides, the CDR3 is TGCAGCGGCAGGGACAGGGAGTACAATGAGCAGTTCTTC. Encoded protein: CSGRDREYNEQFF. This chain connects TRBV29-1 to TRBJ2-1; 9 bases match TRBD1. The CDR3 totals 13 residues. From germline, CDR1 is SQVTM and CDR2 ANQGSEA. The trim removed 7 bases at V and 4 bases at J, leaving 5 bases unmatched.

The chain has TRBV29-1 and TRBJ1-1; 7 bases match TRBD1. CDR1 SQVTM and CDR2 ANQGSEA come from the germline V gene. The CDR3 runs to 13 residues. The trim removed 5 bases at V and 0 bases at J, leaving 3 bases unmatched. CDR3 DNA sequence: TGCAGCGTTCCTGGACAGGTGAACACTGAAGCTTTCTTT. This translates into CSVPGQVNTEAFF.

V gene TRBV11-3 combines with J gene TRBJ2-5; 10 bases are a match to TRBD2. The CDR3 spans 15 residues. Germline trimming cut 1 base from V and 2 bases from J; bases unmatched to any gene: 1. Per germline, CDR1 SGHNT and CDR2 YENEEA. This chain's CDR3 is CASSLGTSGQETQYF. In DNA form, the CDR3 reads TGTGCCAGCAGCTTAGGGACTAGCGGACAAGAGACCCAGTACTTC. Full variable domain (remainder filled in from reference TRBV11-3 and TRBJ2-5): EAGVVQSPRYKIIEKKQPVAFWCNPISGHNTLYWYLQNLGQGPELLIRYENEEAVDDSQLPKDRFSAERLKGVDSTLKIQPAELGDSAVYLCASSLGTSGQETQYFGPGTRLLVL.

The J gene is TRBJ2-1, the V gene TRBV30; possible D gene TRBD2, 5 bases. The CDR3 is 14 residues long. Germline V gene data show CDR1 as GTSNPN and CDR2 as SVGIG (reference sequence). CDR3 sequence: CAGVLARAYNEQFF. CDR3 DNA: TGTGCTGGCGTCCTGGCGAGGGCGTACAATGAGCAGTTCTTC.

The genes are TRBV5-1 and TRBJ2-5, with D uncertain. V was shortened by 2 bases and J by 1 base, with 12 bases between the two germline ends. The CDR3 covers 15 residues. Germline CDR1 reads SGHRS; CDR2 reads YFSETQ. CDR3 nucleotides: TGCGCCAGCAGCTTTTTCCCAGGAAGCCAAGAGACCCAGTACTTC. Translating gives CASSFFPGSQETQYF.

This chain connects TRBV4-1 to TRBJ2-5; D is possibly TRBD1 or TRBD2 (5 bases each). The length of the CDR3 is 15 residues. V lost 3 bases to trimming and J lost 1 base, with 12 bases between them. Germline CDR1 reads MGHRA; CDR2 reads YSYEKL. DNA for the CDR3: TGCGCCAGCAGCCAGGGGCAGCGGCTCCAAGAGACCCAGTACTTC. Encoded protein: CASSQGQRLQETQYF.

The chain recombines TRBV4-1 with TRBJ1-1; D gene unclear. The V gene lost 1 base and the J gene lost 3 bases, with 6 bases spanning the gap. From germline, CDR1 is MGHRA and CDR2 YSYEKL. There are 13 residues in the CDR3. The DNA of the CDR3 is TGCGCCAGCAGCCAAGTGACGGACACTGAAGCTTTCTTT. The encoded protein is CASSQVTDTEAFF.

V and J are TRBV29-1 and TRBJ2-1; D is uncertain. The CDR3 totals 12 residues. CDR1 SQVTM and CDR2 ANQGSEA come from the germline V gene. The ends were cut back, 0 bases at V and 9 bases at J, with 9 bases in the middle. CDR3 sequence: CSVEDYRREQFF. The CDR3 coding sequence is TGCAGCGTTGAAGACTATCGTCGTGAGCAGTTCTTC.

The chain is built from TRBV2 and TRBJ2-3; 10 positions agree with TRBD2. Germline V gives CDR1 SNHLY, CDR2 FYNNEI. V lost 6 bases and J lost 3; bases outside the gene matches: 6. The CDR3 consists of 15 residues. The CDR3 DNA reads as TGTGCCAGCAGGGTCACTAGCGGGGCTACAGATACGCAGTATTTT. Protein: CASRVTSGATDTQYF.

The rearrangement uses TRBV5-4 and TRBJ2-3; 9 positions match TRBD1. V lost 1 base to trimming and J lost 2 bases; unmatched junction nucleotides: 2. CDR1 is SGHNT, CDR2 YYREEE, per germline (reference sequence). The length of the CDR3 is 15 residues. The CDR3 spells CASSLRQGDTDTQYF. CDR3 coding DNA: TGTGCCAGCAGCTTGAGACAGGGGGACACAGATACGCAGTATTTT.

This sequence joins TRBV29-1 and TRBJ2-5; the match to TRBD1 covers 7 bases. The J call may not be correct, given that the DNA end is closer to TRBJ2-7. The CDR3 spans 13 residues. The germline V gene encodes CDR1 SQVTM and CDR2 ANQGSEA. This CDR3 is CSARDSTSYEQYF. The CDR3 nucleotides read TGCAGCGCCAGGGACAGCACCTCCTACGAGCAGTACTTC.

The V gene is TRBV7-9, the J gene TRBJ2-7; D possibly uses TRBD1 or TRBD2 (5 bases each). CDR1 is SEHNR and CDR2 is FQNEAQ in the germline V gene (reference sequence). Trimming took off 4 bases at V and 3 bases at J, with 22 bases between the two ends. This CDR3 region has 17 residues. CDR3 coding DNA: TGTGCCAGCAGCTCCATTGGTACAGGAGGACTTAACTACGAGCAGTACTTC. As protein: CASSSIGTGGLNYEQYF. The full variable domain, with the rest looked up from reference TRBV7-9 and TRBJ2-7, is DTGVSQNPRHKITKRGQNVTFRCDPISEHNRLYWYRQTLGQGPEFLTYFQNEAQLEKSRLLSDRFSAERPKGSFSTLEIQRTEQGDSAMYLCASSSIGTGGLNYEQYFGPGTRLTVT.

This chain uses TRBV29-1 with TRBJ2-7, with 8 nucleotides matching TRBD2. Per germline, CDR1 SQVTM and CDR2 ANQGSEA. V dropped 1 base and J dropped 2; count of bases not matched to a gene: 7. CDR3 length: 15 residues. The CDR3 nucleotides read TGCAGCGTTGAAGCAGGTAGCGGGATGGCCTACGAGCAGTACTTC. Residues: CSVEAGSGMAYEQYF.

The gene calls are TRBV6-5 and TRBJ2-1; D remains unclear. Trimming left V 0 bases short and J 3 bases short, with 3 bases between. In germline, CDR1 is MNHEY, CDR2 SVGAGI. There are 13 residues in the CDR3. The CDR3 sequence: CASSYSFYNEQFF. The CDR3 coding sequence is TGTGCCAGCAGTTACTCGTTCTACAATGAGCAGTTCTTC.

The genes are TRBV10-2 and TRBJ2-7; D might be TRBD1 or TRBD2, each matching 5 bases. This CDR3 spans 14 amino acids. Germline loops: CDR1 WSHSY, CDR2 SAAADI. V lost 0 bases to trimming and J lost 5 bases, with 11 bases between them. For the CDR3, the DNA is TGCGCCAGCAGTGAGTCTGGGGGTGTGCACGAGCAGTACTTC. This sequence encodes CASSESGGVHEQYF.

The V call is TRBV29-1, the J call TRBJ2-6, with D tentatively TRBD1 (6 bases). CDR3 size: 14 residues. CDR1 and CDR2 (germline): SQVTM, ANQGSEA. The V end lost 3 bases, the J end lost 2 bases, and 8 bases lay between the germline ends. The CDR3 DNA reads TGCAGCGTTGATTCAGGGGCTGGGGCCAACGTCCTGACTTTC. Translation gives CSVDSGAGANVLTF.

This chain links TRBV29-1 with TRBJ2-1, with D possibly being TRBD2 (5 bases). CDR1 and CDR2 (germline): SQVTM, ANQGSEA. The V end lost 0 bases, the J end lost 0 bases, and 12 bases lay between the germline ends. The CDR3 sequence is 16 residues long. The CDR3 loop reads CSVEETTRSSYNEQFF. The CDR3 bases are TGCAGCGTTGAAGAGACTACCCGTAGCTCCTACAATGAGCAGTTCTTC.

The chain recombines TRBV5-6 with TRBJ2-5; 11 positions agree with TRBD1. CDR3 length: 16 amino acids. CDR1 and CDR2 from the germline V gene are SGHDT and YYEEEE. J lost 0 bases, V lost 5 bases, and 6 bases had no gene match. The CDR3 DNA is TGTGCCAGCAGTTCCTGGGACAGGGGGTACCAAGAGACCCAGTACTTC. Translated, it gives CASSSWDRGYQETQYF.

This chain joins TRBV10-3 and TRBJ1-2; D gene ambiguous. The V gene's germline CDR1 is ENHRY and CDR2 SYGVKD. This CDR3 has 12 residues. V was trimmed by 6 bases and J by 5 bases, leaving 10 bases between them. The CDR3 DNA reads TGTGCCATCAGCGCGGTTCCATATGGCTACACCTTC. Amino acid sequence: CAISAVPYGYTF.

The rearrangement uses TRBV23-1 and TRBJ1-6; 8 bases agree with TRBD1. TRBV23-1 carries the ORF label, with uncertain function. The V and J ends lost 6 bases and 10 bases, in that order; junction bases with no gene match: 5. This CDR3 is 13 amino acids long. CDR3 amino acids: CASSRGQESPLHF. CDR3 bases: TGCGCCAGCAGCAGGGGGCAGGAATCACCCCTCCACTTT.